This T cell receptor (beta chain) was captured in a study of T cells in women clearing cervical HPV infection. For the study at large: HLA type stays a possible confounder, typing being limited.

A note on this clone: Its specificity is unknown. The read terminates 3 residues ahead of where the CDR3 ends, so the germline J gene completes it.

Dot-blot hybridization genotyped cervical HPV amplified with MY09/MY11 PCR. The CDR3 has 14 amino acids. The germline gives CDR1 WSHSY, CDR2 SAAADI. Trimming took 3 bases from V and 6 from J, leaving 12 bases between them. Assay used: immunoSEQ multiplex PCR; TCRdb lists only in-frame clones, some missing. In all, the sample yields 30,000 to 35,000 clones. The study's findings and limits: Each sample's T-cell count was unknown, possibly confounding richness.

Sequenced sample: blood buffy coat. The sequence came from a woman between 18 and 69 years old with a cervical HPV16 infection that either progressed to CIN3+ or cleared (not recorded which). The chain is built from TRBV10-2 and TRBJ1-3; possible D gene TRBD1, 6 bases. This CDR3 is CASSDRGGENTIYF. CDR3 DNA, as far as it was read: TGCGCCAGCAGTGACAGGGGCGGTGAAAACACC.